Below, 31 T cell receptor beta chains from the same sample are listed, as sequenced in a study of CD8+ T cells in alopecia areata. As to treatment: oral pan-JAK inhibitor, 5-10 mg twice daily. Extracted RNA was reverse transcribed into cDNA, the sequencing template. Assay used: immunoSEQ multiplex PCR; TCRdb lists only in-frame clones, some missing. The table has 170,000 or so clones, around 58% seen once. Sequenced material: CD8+ T cells sorted from blood, taken at week 24, from a patient treated with tofacitinib. The receptor source for this set is a human donor with alopecia areata.

V is TRBV12-5 and J is TRBJ2-1, with TRBD2 matching over 12 bases. The germline CDR1 and CDR2 sequences are LGHNT and FRNRAP. Unmatched junction bases numbered 9, after V lost 2 bases and J lost 7 bases. The CDR3 length is 17 residues. The CDR3 is CASGLLQSSGGVNEQFF. In DNA form, the CDR3 reads TGTGCTAGTGGTTTGCTCCAATCTAGCGGGGGGGTAAATGAGCAGTTCTTC.

This chain uses TRBV7-3 with TRBJ1-5; 8 nucleotides match TRBD1. With V trimmed by 5 bases and J by 5 bases, 8 bases remained unmatched. The germline CDR1 and CDR2 sequences are SGHTA and FQGTGA. The CDR3 totals 15 residues. The CDR3 coding sequence is TGTGCCAGCAGCACCCATACAGGGGGTCATCAGCCCCAGCATTTT. This sequence encodes CASSTHTGGHQPQHF.

The gene calls are TRBV14 and TRBJ2-1; 14 positions agree with TRBD2. CDR1 and CDR2 (germline): SGHDN, FVKESK. V was clipped by 6 bases and J by 10 bases; unmatched bases: 8. The CDR3 consists of 15 residues. This CDR3 is CASRSGTSGGLEQFF. The CDR3 nucleotides are TGTGCCAGCAGATCCGGGACTAGCGGGGGCCTGGAGCAGTTCTTC.

This clone was observed a handful of times. The chain joins TRBV7-2 to TRBJ2-1; 11 bases fit TRBD2. The germline gives CDR1 SGHTA, CDR2 FQGNSA. V shed 1 base and J 6 bases; nucleotides not matched to a gene: 11. The CDR3 sequence is 18 residues long. Here the CDR3 DNA reads TGTGCCAGCAGCTTAGTGGTACTAGCGGGGGAGGTTGGCAATGAGCAGTTCTTC. Its translation: CASSLVVLAGEVGNEQFF. Based on the CDR3 plus reference TRBV7-2 and TRBJ2-1, the full variable domain is GAGVSQSPSNKVTEKGKDVELRCDPISGHTALYWYRQSLGQGLEFLIYFQGNSAPDKSGLPSDRFSAERTGGSVSTLTIQRTQQEDSAVYLCASSLVVLAGEVGNEQFFGPGTRLTVL.

The CDR3 sequence is CASSPELGAGYEQYF. The CDR3, as DNA: TGTGCCAGCAGCCCTGAATTGGGGGCGGGATACGAGCAGTACTTC. J is TRBJ2-7 and V is TRBV7-9, with D perhaps assigned TRBD1 or TRBD2 (6 bases each). The CDR3 is 15 amino acids. Germline CDR1 is SEHNR and CDR2 is FQNEAQ (reference sequence). The V end was cut by 5 bases, the J end by 4 bases, with 18 bases between.

Only a few counts were recorded for this clone. This chain uses TRBV10-2 with TRBJ2-7, with 9 bases lining up with TRBD1. The V gene end was trimmed by 8 bases and the J gene end by 3 bases; junction bases not matched to a gene: 2. The CDR3 covers 12 residues. CDR1 and CDR2 from the germline V gene are WSHSY and SAAADI. The CDR3 DNA sequence: TGCGCCAGCGGGACAGGGAACTACGAGCAGTACTTC. It is translated as CASGTGNYEQYF.

This clone was observed a few times. The rearrangement joins TRBV11-2 to TRBJ1-2; D gene unclear. The V end lost 5 bases, the J end lost 2 bases, and 9 bases lay between the germline ends. The V gene's germline CDR1 is SGHAT and CDR2 FQNNGV. The CDR3 covers 13 residues. CDR3 in amino acids: CASSPATNYGYTF. The CDR3 bases are TGTGCCAGCAGCCCAGCTACCAACTATGGCTACACCTTC.

The rearrangement joins TRBV27 to TRBJ2-5; TRBD1 aligns across 7 bases. The CDR3 extends over 15 amino acids. The junction had 10 bases not matched to a gene; V was cut back by 6 bases and J by 3 bases. Looked up from germline, CDR1 is MNHEY and CDR2 is SMNVEV (reference sequence). CDR3 bases: TGTGCCAGCAGACACTTGACAGGGCGCGAAGAGACCCAGTACTTC. Residues: CASRHLTGREETQYF.

This chain links TRBV10-3 with TRBJ1-1; possible D gene TRBD1, 5 bases. V dropped 6 bases and J dropped 1 base, with 18 bases sitting between them. Germline V gene data show CDR1 as ENHRY and CDR2 as SYGVKD. The CDR3 extends over 16 amino acids. CDR3 DNA sequence: TGTGCCATCAGGGATAAGATTAGGGACGGGAACACTGAAGCTTTCTTT. Its translation is CAIRDKIRDGNTEAFF.

The rearrangement joins TRBV25-1 to TRBJ2-1; tentative D call: TRBD1 (5 bases). Germline V lookup: CDR1 MGHDK, CDR2 SYGVNS. The CDR3 covers 15 residues. V was cut by 6 bases and J by 0 bases, with 12 bases left in between. The CDR3 reads CASSGHQSSYNEQFF. The CDR3, as DNA: TGTGCCAGCAGCGGACACCAGAGCTCCTACAATGAGCAGTTCTTC.

The gene calls are TRBV7-9 and TRBJ2-1; D not certain. The CDR3 spans 11 residues. V was shortened by 5 bases and J by 9 bases, with 8 bases between the two germline ends. CDR1 is SEHNR, CDR2 FQNEAQ, per germline (reference sequence). The CDR3 DNA reads TGTGCCAGCAGCGACCCTGGTGAGCAGTTCTTC. Translated: CASSDPGEQFF.

This clone was observed a handful of times. The V gene is TRBV9, the J gene TRBJ2-3; 9 nucleotides align to TRBD2. Germline CDR1 and CDR2: SGDLS and YYNGEE. Unmatched junction bases numbered 8, after V lost 4 bases and J lost 5 bases. The CDR3 has 15 residues. The CDR3 bases are TGTGCCAGCAGCTCCATGGCGGGGGGGCTAGATACGCAGTATTTT. It is translated as CASSSMAGGLDTQYF.

A few counts support this clone. This chain connects TRBV2 to TRBJ1-5; 7 nucleotides agree with TRBD1. This CDR3 contains 14 residues. Per the germline V gene, CDR1 is SNHLY and CDR2 is FYNNEI. Trimming at V came to 6 bases and at J to 5 bases, leaving 7 bases not matched to a gene. The CDR3 reads CASSTGDYDQPQHF. The CDR3 bases are TGTGCCAGCAGCACAGGGGATTATGATCAGCCCCAGCATTTT.

The chain joins TRBV7-2 to TRBJ2-1; D may be TRBD1 (6 bases). This CDR3 is built from 16 residues. Germline lookup yields CDR1 SGHTA and CDR2 FQGNSA. V lost 6 bases and J lost 5, with 20 bases in between. The CDR3 DNA sequence: TGTGCCAGCAGTTTTAGGGGGTTTTACCCCGACAATGAGCAGTTCTTC. Residues: CASSFRGFYPDNEQFF.

The J gene is TRBJ1-1, the V gene TRBV21-1. TRBV21-1 is a pseudogene locus. This CDR3 has 15 residues. The DNA of the CDR3 is TGTGCCAGCAGCAATGGGCGAGGAGGGAACACTGAAGCTTTCTTT. The encoded protein is CASSNGRGGNTEAFF.

This clone showed up just a few times. The gene calls are TRBV13 and TRBJ2-7, with TRBD1 identical over 8 bases. Germline V gene lookup returns CDR1 PRHDT and CDR2 FYEKMQ (reference sequence). CDR3 size: 14 residues. The V gene end was trimmed by 4 bases and the J gene end by 4 bases; junction bases not matched to a gene: 6. The DNA of the CDR3 is TGTGCCAGCAGCTCCAGGACAGGGCAGTACGAGCAGTACTTC. Residues: CASSSRTGQYEQYF.

The J gene is TRBJ2-5, the V gene TRBV6-6, with TRBD2 identical over 13 bases. V shed 6 bases and J 2 bases; nucleotides not matched to a gene: 3. Per the germline V gene, CDR1 is MNHNY and CDR2 is SVGAGI (reference sequence). The CDR3 loop spans 15 amino acids. The CDR3 loop reads CASRRTSGGQETQYF. The CDR3, as DNA: TGTGCCAGCAGAAGGACTAGCGGGGGACAAGAGACCCAGTACTTC.

J is TRBJ1-1 and V is TRBV29-1; TRBD1 agrees at 8 bases. Trimming at V came to 4 bases and at J to 3 bases, leaving 1 base not matched to a gene. This CDR3 contains 12 residues. The V gene's germline CDR1 is SQVTM and CDR2 ANQGSEA. CDR3 sequence: CSVVTGDTEAFF. CDR3 in DNA: TGCAGCGTTGTGACAGGGGACACTGAAGCTTTCTTT.

CDR3 sequence (DNA): TGTGCCTGGAGTGTACAGGGGAGGGATGAAAAACTGTTTTTT. It translates to CAWSVQGRDEKLFF. The rearrangement joins TRBV30 to TRBJ1-4; TRBD1 matches 7 bases. Germline-derived CDR1 and CDR2 are GTSNPN and SVGIG (reference sequence). V trimming: 0 bases; J trimming: 6 bases; junction bases outside the gene matches: 4. There are 14 residues in the CDR3.

The chain links TRBV5-6 to TRBJ2-7; D ambiguous. CDR3 length: 12 residues. V dropped 0 bases and J dropped 6 bases, with 7 bases sitting between them. Germline values: CDR1 SGHDT, CDR2 YYEEEE. The CDR3 DNA follows: TGTGCCAGCAGCTTGGGACTTGGCGAGCAGTACTTC. This translates into CASSLGLGEQYF.

The chain joins TRBV12-5 to TRBJ2-1, with 7 bases matching TRBD1. The CDR3 has 16 amino acids. J was trimmed by 3 bases and V by 4 bases; bases with no gene match: 9. From germline, CDR1 is LGHNT and CDR2 FRNRAP. This CDR3 reads CASGYPPTGIYNEQFF. CDR3 nucleotide sequence: TGTGCTAGTGGTTACCCGCCGACAGGGATCTACAATGAGCAGTTCTTC.

This clone has just one count. The rearrangement links TRBV5-1 to TRBJ2-5; 9 nucleotides line up with TRBD1. The germline V gene has CDR1 SGHRS and CDR2 YFSETQ. The trim removed 4 bases at V and 4 bases at J, leaving 8 bases unmatched. The CDR3 extends over 15 amino acids. The CDR3: CASSNPGQGRETQYF. The CDR3 region has the DNA TGCGCCAGCAGCAACCCGGGACAGGGTCGAGAGACCCAGTACTTC.

This chain joins TRBV29-1 and TRBJ1-2, with D possibly matching TRBD1 (6 bases). This CDR3 comprises 13 residues. Germline CDR1 reads SQVTM; CDR2 reads ANQGSEA. V was clipped by 5 bases and J by 0 bases, with 10 bases between them. This chain's CDR3 is CSVPSGANYGYTF. The CDR3 bases are TGCAGCGTTCCCTCAGGGGCTAACTATGGCTACACCTTC.

The J gene is TRBJ2-3, the V gene TRBV4-2; 10 bases are a match to TRBD2. Germline V gene lookup returns CDR1 LGHNA and CDR2 YNFKEQ. With V trimmed by 4 bases and J by 3 bases, 7 bases remained unmatched. The CDR3 loop spans 16 amino acids. CDR3: CASSLGSGGETDTQYF. As DNA, the CDR3 is TGTGCCAGCAGCCTCGGGAGCGGGGGGGAAACAGATACGCAGTATTTT.

The V gene is TRBV27, the J gene TRBJ1-5; TRBD1 might be the D (6 bases). CDR1 is MNHEY, CDR2 SMNVEV, per germline (reference sequence). This CDR3 spans 17 amino acids. V lost 4 bases, J lost 7 bases, and 23 bases lay in between. The CDR3 DNA follows: TGTGCCAGCAGTTCAACAGGGTGGGTTCTTCGATCACAGCCCCAGCATTTT. Translated: CASSSTGWVLRSQPQHF.

This clone was found a few times. The chain joins TRBV30 to TRBJ2-7; 7 nucleotides agree with TRBD1. Germline CDR1 and CDR2: GTSNPN and SVGIG (reference sequence). This CDR3 region has 14 residues. J gave up 1 base and V 0 bases, and 3 bases lay outside the gene matches. The CDR3 nucleotides read TGTGCCTGGAGTGTAAGACAGGGTTCCTACGAGCAGTACTTC. It yields the protein CAWSVRQGSYEQYF. Based on the CDR3 plus reference TRBV30 and TRBJ2-7, the full variable domain is SQTIHQWPATLVQPVGSPLSLECTVEGTSNPNLYWYRQAAGRGLQLLFYSVGIGQISSEVPQNLSASRPQDRQFILSSKKLLLSDSGFYLCAWSVRQGSYEQYFGPGTRLTVT.

This chain links TRBV2 with TRBJ1-5; D may be TRBD1 (6 bases). The CDR3 has 15 amino acids. V dropped 6 bases and J dropped 3 bases, with 15 bases sitting between them. Germline values: CDR1 SNHLY, CDR2 FYNNEI. DNA of the CDR3: TGTGCCAGCAGACCAGGTGGGGGGCTCAATCAGCCCCAGCATTTT. As protein: CASRPGGGLNQPQHF.

The genes are TRBV7-8 and TRBJ2-7, with D tentatively TRBD1 or TRBD2 (5 bases each). CDR3 length: 17 amino acids. CDR1 and CDR2 from the germline V gene are SGHVS and FQNEAQ. The V gene lost 5 bases and the J gene lost 7 bases, with 27 bases spanning the gap. The CDR3 DNA reads TGTGCCAGCAGCAAGTTCCCCGGGGTGGAAAGGGGTCGGGAGCAGTACTTC. Amino acid sequence: CASSKFPGVERGREQYF.

As to this clone: The junction departs from germline at one end; a sequencing error may be responsible. This chain links TRBV13 with TRBJ2-5; D tentatively fits TRBD1 or TRBD2 (6 bases each). CDR1 and CDR2 from the germline V gene are PRHDT and FYEKMQ (reference sequence). The CDR3 consists of 11 residues. In DNA form, the CDR3 reads TGTGCCAGCAGCACCTGGGGGGCTATGGACTTC. This translates into CASSTWGAMDF. The whole variable domain, remainder taken from reference TRBV13 and TRBJ2-5, is AAGVIQSPRHLIKEKRETATLKCYPIPRHDTVYWYQQGPGQDPQFLISFYEKMQSDKGSIPDRFSAQQFSDYHSELNMSSLELGDSALYFCASSTWGAMDFGPGTRLLVL.

In this sample, this clone turned up once. This chain links TRBV4-1 with TRBJ1-6, with 10 nucleotides matching TRBD1. The J segment lost 3 bases and the V segment lost 1 base, leaving 9 bases of the junction unmatched. CDR3 length: 19 amino acids. CDR1 is MGHRA, CDR2 YSYEKL, per germline. CDR3 amino acids: CASSQASSGTGVYNSPLHF. CDR3 sequence (DNA): TGCGCCAGCAGCCAAGCGTCTAGCGGGACAGGGGTCTATAATTCACCCCTCCACTTT.

The CDR3 protein is CAWSAGTGYEQYF. DNA for the CDR3: TGTGCCTGGAGCGCCGGGACAGGGTACGAGCAGTACTTC. The J gene is TRBJ2-7, the V gene TRBV30, with 9 bases matching TRBD1. The CDR3 totals 13 residues. CDR1 is GTSNPN, CDR2 SVGIG, per germline (reference sequence). V lost 3 bases, J lost 4 bases, and 4 bases stayed unmatched.